This is a list of T cell receptor beta chains from one sample in a study of response to subunit inactivated influenza vaccine. TCRdb reanalysed the RT-PCR reads using MiXCR and keeps one entry per CDR3 protein. The table includes 650,000 or so distinct CDR3 sequences, around 13% detected once. Sample: PBMCs from blood, taken approximately 15 days before vaccination. The receptors come from a man in his forties or fifties who received an inactivated influenza vaccine. CDR3s include the opening cysteine and the closing phenylalanine or tryptophan. Fields, in order: CDR3 length, clone size, D gene, J gene, V gene, CDR3 protein, CDR3 DNA. D genes are given only for firm matches. Some rows mark clone size as missing; the rest say once, few, many or name a class of expanded clone.

13 | few | TRBD2 | TRBJ2-5 | TRBV4-2 | CASSQALAGDQYF | TGTGCCAGCAGCCAAGCACTAGCGGGGGACCAGTACTTC
14 | few | - | TRBJ1-1 | TRBV12-3/TRBV12-4 | CASSSLDGYSEAFF | TGTGCCAGCAGCTCACTGGACGGCTATTCTGAAGCTTTCTTT
15 | once | TRBD1 | TRBJ2-1 | TRBV5-1 | CASSPGQGIGNEQFF | TGCGCCAGCAGCCCTGGACAGGGGATTGGCAATGAGCAGTTCTTC
15 | many | - | TRBJ1-3 | TRBV28 | CASNLGGTSGNTIYF | TGTGCCAGCAATTTAGGCGGGACCTCTGGAAACACCATATATTTT
15 | - | - | TRBJ1-5 | TRBV13 | CASSLGRISGQPQHF | TGTGCCAGCAGCTTAGGTCGTATTTCGGGGCAGCCCCAGCATTTT
13 | few | TRBD1 | TRBJ1-2 | TRBV10-3 | CAISTDRGQGYTF | TGTGCCATCAGCACGGACAGGGGGCAAGGCTACACCTTC
17 | few | TRBD1 | TRBJ1-5 | TRBV24-1 | CATSDPRTGIGNQPQHF | TGTGCCACCAGTGACCCAAGGACAGGGATCGGCAATCAGCCCCAGCATTTT
15 | few | - | TRBJ2-5 | TRBV9 | CASSVGGLTQETQYF | TGTGCCAGCAGCGTAGGGGGGCTTACCCAAGAGACCCAGTACTTC
14 | many | - | TRBJ1-1 | TRBV5-1 | CASSSGGLDTEAFF | TGCGCCAGCAGCTCCGGGGGCCTGGACACTGAAGCTTTCTTT
15 | few | - | TRBJ2-2 | TRBV6-2/TRBV6-3 | CASSYYRAHTGELFF | TGTGCCAGCAGCTACTACAGGGCGCACACCGGGGAGCTGTTTTTT
14 | many | TRBD2 | TRBJ2-3 | TRBV7-2 | CASSASGSTDTQYF | TGTGCCAGCAGCGCTAGCGGGAGTACAGATACGCAGTATTTT
15 | many | TRBD1 | TRBJ2-5 | TRBV20-1 | CSARVGDRPQETQYF | TGCAGTGCTAGAGTCGGGGACAGGCCCCAAGAGACCCAGTACTTC
17 | few | - | TRBJ2-4 | TRBV11-2 | CASSLDRDSVAKNIQYF | TGTGCCAGCAGCTTAGACAGGGATTCTGTTGCCAAAAACATTCAGTACTTC
13 | - | TRBD1 | TRBJ2-7 | TRBV6-1 | CASRRQGADEQYF | TGTGCCAGCAGGAGACAGGGGGCCGACGAGCAGTACTTC
13 | many | - | TRBJ2-5 | TRBV4-1 | CASSQEIRETQYF | TGCGCCAGCAGCCAAGAAATTCGAGAGACCCAGTACTTC
16 | few | - | TRBJ2-7 | TRBV28 | CASTDYRNISSYEQYF | TGTGCCAGCACGGATTACAGGAACATTTCTTCCTACGAGCAGTACTTC
15 | - | TRBD2 | TRBJ2-1 | TRBV4-1 | CASSSRGGLLNEQFF | TGCGCCAGCAGCTCCCGGGGGGGACTGCTCAATGAGCAGTTCTTC
13 | - | - | TRBJ1-3 | TRBV12-3/TRBV12-4 | CATGGGRGNTTYF | TGTGCCACCGGGGGGGGAAGGGGAAACACCACATATTTT
14 | - | TRBD2 | TRBJ2-1 | TRBV28 | CASSFSGGNNEQFF | TGTGCCAGCAGTTTTAGCGGGGGCAACAATGAGCAGTTCTTC
16 | few | TRBD2 | TRBJ2-2 | TRBV3-1 | CASSLTSGSGAGELFF | TGTGCCAGCAGCCTAACTAGCGGGAGTGGGGCCGGGGAGCTGTTTTTT
14 | few | - | TRBJ1-2 | TRBV5-5 | CASSLEGSAGGYTF | TGTGCCAGCAGCTTGGAAGGGTCTGCGGGTGGCTACACCTTC
16 | few | TRBD1 | TRBJ1-6 | TRBV7-9 | CASSSRQGVSDSPLHF | TGTGCCAGCAGTTCCCGACAGGGTGTATCAGATTCACCCCTCCACTTT
16 | - | - | TRBJ2-7 | TRBV12-3/TRBV12-4 | CASSPWDSGPFYEQYF | TGTGCCAGCAGCCCCTGGGATTCGGGGCCCTTCTACGAGCAGTACTTC
11 | - | - | TRBJ1-6 | TRBV20-1 | CSARSNSPLHF | TGCAGTGCTAGAAGTAATTCACCCCTCCACTTT
12 | few | - | TRBJ2-5 | TRBV2 | CASRGLGETQYF | TGTGCCAGCAGGGGGCTGGGAGAGACCCAGTACTTC
16 | many | TRBD2 | TRBJ2-1 | TRBV20-1 | CSARDRLAGTYNEQFF | TGCAGTGCTAGAGACCGACTAGCGGGGACTTACAATGAGCAGTTCTTC
16 | few | - | TRBJ1-5 | TRBV6-2/TRBV6-3 | CASSYLRMYSNQPQHF | TGTGCCAGCAGTTACCTGAGGATGTATAGCAATCAGCCCCAGCATTTT
16 | - | TRBD2 | TRBJ2-7 | TRBV10-2 | CASSEPRGRGPHEQYF | TGCGCCAGCAGTGAGCCCCGAGGGAGGGGTCCCCACGAGCAGTACTTC
15 | few | TRBD1 | TRBJ1-5 | TRBV10-3 | CAINPPTGGNQPQHF | TGTGCCATCAACCCACCGACAGGGGGCAATCAGCCCCAGCATTTT
14 | - | - | TRBJ2-6 | TRBV10-3 | CAISVGAGANVLTF | TGTGCCATCAGTGTGGGGGCCGGGGCCAACGTCCTGACTTTC
12 | many | - | TRBJ2-3 | TRBV29-1 | CSVEAGADTQYF | TGCAGCGTTGAAGCGGGAGCAGATACGCAGTATTTT
15 | few | TRBD2 | TRBJ2-1 | TRBV6-1 | CASRASGSSYNEQFF | TGTGCCAGCAGGGCTAGCGGGAGCTCCTACAATGAGCAGTTCTTC
16 | few | TRBD2 | TRBJ2-3 | TRBV29-1 | CSVSSPIAGSTDTQYF | TGCAGCGTATCGTCTCCAATAGCGGGAAGCACAGATACGCAGTATTTT
15 | few | TRBD1 | TRBJ2-7 | TRBV28 | CASSYGQGRFDEQYF | TGTGCCAGCAGTTATGGACAGGGGCGGTTCGACGAGCAGTACTTC
19 | few | - | TRBJ1-2 | TRBV4-3 | CASSQDPLLSGAPDYGYTF | TGCGCCAGCAGCCAAGATCCACTCTTGAGTGGGGCGCCGGACTATGGCTACACCTTC
16 | - | - | TRBJ2-1 | TRBV28 | CASSLSSGRAYNEQFF | TGTGCCAGCAGTTTATCGTCGGGAAGGGCCTACAATGAGCAGTTCTTC
12 | many | - | TRBJ2-7 | TRBV29-1 | CSVDAGTYEQYF | TGCAGCGTTGACGCCGGTACCTACGAGCAGTACTTC
15 | few | - | TRBJ2-4 | TRBV12-2 | CASRRQTIAKNIQYF | TGTGCAAGTCGGAGACAGACCATAGCCAAAAACATTCAGTACTTC
15 | many | TRBD1 | TRBJ1-1 | TRBV7-2 | CASSITGGTNTEAFF | TGTGCCAGCAGCATTACAGGGGGAACTAACACTGAAGCTTTCTTT
15 | many | - | TRBJ2-2 | TRBV12-3/TRBV12-4 | CASSLGDLGAGELFF | TGTGCCAGCAGTTTGGGGGATTTAGGCGCCGGGGAGCTGTTTTTT
15 | few | - | TRBJ1-2 | TRBV5-1 | CASSFFKEANYGYTF | TGCGCCAGCAGCTTCTTCAAAGAAGCTAACTATGGCTACACCTTC
15 | few | - | TRBJ2-5 | TRBV20-1 | CSASPFDSLQETQYF | TGCAGTGCTTCCCCCTTCGACAGCCTTCAAGAGACCCAGTACTTC
17 | few | - | TRBJ1-3 | TRBV15 | CATSSVRGLISGNTIYF | TGTGCCACCAGCTCTGTTCGGGGGCTAATCTCTGGAAACACCATATATTTT